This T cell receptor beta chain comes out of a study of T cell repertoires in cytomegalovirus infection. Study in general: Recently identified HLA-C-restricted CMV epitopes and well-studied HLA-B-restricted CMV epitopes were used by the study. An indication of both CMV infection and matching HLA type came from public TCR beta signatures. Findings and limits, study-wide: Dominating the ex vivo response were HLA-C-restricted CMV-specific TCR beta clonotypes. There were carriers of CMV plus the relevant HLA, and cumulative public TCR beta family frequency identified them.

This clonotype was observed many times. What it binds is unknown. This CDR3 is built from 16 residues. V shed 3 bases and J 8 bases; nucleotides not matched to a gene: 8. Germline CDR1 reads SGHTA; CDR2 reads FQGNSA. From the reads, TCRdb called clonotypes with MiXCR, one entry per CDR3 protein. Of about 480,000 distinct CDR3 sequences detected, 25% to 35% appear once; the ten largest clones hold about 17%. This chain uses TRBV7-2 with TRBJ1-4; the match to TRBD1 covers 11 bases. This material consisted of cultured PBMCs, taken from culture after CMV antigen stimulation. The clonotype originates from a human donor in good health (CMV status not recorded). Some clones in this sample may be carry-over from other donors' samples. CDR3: CASSFRWTGGQEKLFF. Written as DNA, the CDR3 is TGTGCCAGCAGCTTTCGCTGGACAGGGGGCCAAGAAAAACTGTTTTTT.